This record concerns one T cell receptor (beta chain) sequence. The antigen is not known. The data originate from a study of OX40 agonist ivuxolimab in advanced cancers. Study context: Earlier treatment with anti-PD-1, anti-PD-L1 or anti-CTLA-4 was permitted, and over 35% had received some. Study-wide results and caveats: CD8+ T cells showed, on average, more clonal expansion than CD4+ cells. In a subset of nonresponders, normalized T-cell clonal expansion was also low.

The V end lost 3 bases, the J end lost 5 bases, and 10 bases lay between the germline ends. This CDR3 contains 14 residues. Per the germline V gene, CDR1 is SGHTA and CDR2 is FQGNSA. TCRdb keeps only in-frame clones here, not all; method: immunoSEQ multiplex PCR. Of tens of thousands of clones in the sample, 85% to 90% are singletons; the top ten hold around 2.1%. The chain links TRBV7-2 to TRBJ1-4, with unresolved D. This TCR came from an adult with an advanced solid tumor such as melanoma, head and neck, liver or kidney cancer. The sample consisted of CD4+ or CD8+ T cells sorted from blood, taken in a trial of the OX40 agonist ivuxolimab. CDR3 region: CASSFPRLNEKLFF. CDR3 nucleotides: TGTGCCAGCAGCTTTCCACGGCTCAATGAAAAACTGTTTTTT.